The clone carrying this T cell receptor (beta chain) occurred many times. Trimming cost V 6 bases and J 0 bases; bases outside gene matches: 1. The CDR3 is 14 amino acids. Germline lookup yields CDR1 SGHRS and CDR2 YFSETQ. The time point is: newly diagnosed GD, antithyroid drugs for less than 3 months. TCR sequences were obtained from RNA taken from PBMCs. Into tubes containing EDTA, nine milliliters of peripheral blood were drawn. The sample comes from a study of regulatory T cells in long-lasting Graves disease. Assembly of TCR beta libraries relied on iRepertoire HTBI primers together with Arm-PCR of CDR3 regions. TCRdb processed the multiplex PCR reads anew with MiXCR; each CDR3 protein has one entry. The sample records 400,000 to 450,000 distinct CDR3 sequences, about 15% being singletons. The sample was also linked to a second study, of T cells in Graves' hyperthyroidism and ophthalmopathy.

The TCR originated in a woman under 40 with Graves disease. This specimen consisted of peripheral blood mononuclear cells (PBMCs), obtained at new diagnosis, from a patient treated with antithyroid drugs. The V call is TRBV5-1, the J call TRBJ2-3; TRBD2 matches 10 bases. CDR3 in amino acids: CASTTSGSTDTQYF. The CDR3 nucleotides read TGCGCCAGCACGACTAGCGGGAGCACAGATACGCAGTATTTT.